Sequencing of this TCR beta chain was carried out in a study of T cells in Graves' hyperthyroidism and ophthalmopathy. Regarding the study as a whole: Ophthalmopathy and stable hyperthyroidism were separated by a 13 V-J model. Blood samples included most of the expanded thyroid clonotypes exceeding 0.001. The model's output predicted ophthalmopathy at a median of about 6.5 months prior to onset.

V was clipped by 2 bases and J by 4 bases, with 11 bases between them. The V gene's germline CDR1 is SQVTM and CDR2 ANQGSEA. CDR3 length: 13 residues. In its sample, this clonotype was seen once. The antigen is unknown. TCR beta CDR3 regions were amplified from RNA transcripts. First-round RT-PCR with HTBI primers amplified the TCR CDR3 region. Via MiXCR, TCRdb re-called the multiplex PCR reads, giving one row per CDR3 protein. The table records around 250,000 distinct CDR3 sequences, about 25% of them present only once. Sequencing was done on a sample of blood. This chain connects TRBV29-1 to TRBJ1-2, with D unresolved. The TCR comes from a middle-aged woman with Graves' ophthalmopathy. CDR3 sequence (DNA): TGCAGCGTTGAAACGGTCGCTAGCTATGGCTACACCTTC. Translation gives CSVETVASYGYTF.